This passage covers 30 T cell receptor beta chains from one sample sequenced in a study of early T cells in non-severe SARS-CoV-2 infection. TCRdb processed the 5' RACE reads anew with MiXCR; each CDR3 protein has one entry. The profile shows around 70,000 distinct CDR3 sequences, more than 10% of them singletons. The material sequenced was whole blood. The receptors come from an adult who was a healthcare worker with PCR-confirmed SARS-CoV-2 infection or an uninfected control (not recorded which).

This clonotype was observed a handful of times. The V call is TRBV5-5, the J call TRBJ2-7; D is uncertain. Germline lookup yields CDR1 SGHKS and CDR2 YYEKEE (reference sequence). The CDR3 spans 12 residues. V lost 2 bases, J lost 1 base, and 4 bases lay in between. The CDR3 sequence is CASSLPSYEQYF. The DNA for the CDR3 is TGTGCCAGCAGCTTACCTTCCTACGAGCAGTACTTC.

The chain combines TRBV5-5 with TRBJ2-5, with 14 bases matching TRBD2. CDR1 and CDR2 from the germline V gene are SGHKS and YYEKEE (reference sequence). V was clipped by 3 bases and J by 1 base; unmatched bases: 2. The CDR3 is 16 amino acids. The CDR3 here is CASSSTSGRAQETQYF. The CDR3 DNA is TGTGCCAGCAGCTCGACTAGCGGGAGGGCCCAAGAGACCCAGTACTTC.

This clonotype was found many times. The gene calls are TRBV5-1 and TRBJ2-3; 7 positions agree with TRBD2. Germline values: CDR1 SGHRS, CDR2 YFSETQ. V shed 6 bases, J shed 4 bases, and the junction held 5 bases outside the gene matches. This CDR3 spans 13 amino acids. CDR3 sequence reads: CASNAGEADTQYF. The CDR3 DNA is TGCGCCAGCAACGCGGGAGAGGCAGATACGCAGTATTTT.

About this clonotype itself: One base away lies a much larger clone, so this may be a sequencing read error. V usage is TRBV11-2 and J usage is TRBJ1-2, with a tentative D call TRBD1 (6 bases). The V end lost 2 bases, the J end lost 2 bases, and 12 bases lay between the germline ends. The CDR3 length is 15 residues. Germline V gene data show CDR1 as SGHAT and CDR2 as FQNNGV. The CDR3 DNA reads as TGTGCCAGCAGCTTAACCGCTACAGGGAACTATGGCTACACCTTC. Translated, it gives CASSLTATGNYGYTF. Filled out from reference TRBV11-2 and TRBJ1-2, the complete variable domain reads EAGVAQSPRYKIIEKRQSVAFWCNPISGHATLYWYQQILGQGPKLLIQFQNNGVVDDSQLPKDRFSAERLKGVDSTLKIQPAKLEDSAVYLCASSLTATGNYGYTFGSGTRLTVV.

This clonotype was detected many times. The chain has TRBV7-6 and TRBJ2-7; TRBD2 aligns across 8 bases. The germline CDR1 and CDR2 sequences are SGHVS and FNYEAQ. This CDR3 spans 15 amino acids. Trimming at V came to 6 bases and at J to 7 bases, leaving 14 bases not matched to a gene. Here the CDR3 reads CASRLGPAGVSEQYF. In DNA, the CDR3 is TGTGCCAGCAGACTGGGGCCAGCGGGAGTTTCAGAGCAGTACTTC.

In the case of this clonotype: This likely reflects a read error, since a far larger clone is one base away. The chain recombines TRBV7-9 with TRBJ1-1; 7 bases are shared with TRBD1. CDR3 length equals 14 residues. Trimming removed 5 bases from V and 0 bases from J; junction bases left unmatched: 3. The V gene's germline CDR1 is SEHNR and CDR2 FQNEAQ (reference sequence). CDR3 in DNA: TGTGCCAGCAGCCGGGACAGCATGAACACTGAAGCTTTCTTT. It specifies CASSRDSMNTEAFF.

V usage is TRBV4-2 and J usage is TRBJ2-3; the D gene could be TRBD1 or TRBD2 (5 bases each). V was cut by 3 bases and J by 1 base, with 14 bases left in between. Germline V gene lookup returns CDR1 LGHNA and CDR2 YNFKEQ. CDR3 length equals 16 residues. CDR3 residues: CASSHGTPRGTDTQYF. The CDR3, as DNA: TGTGCCAGCAGCCACGGGACGCCCCGGGGCACAGATACGCAGTATTTT.

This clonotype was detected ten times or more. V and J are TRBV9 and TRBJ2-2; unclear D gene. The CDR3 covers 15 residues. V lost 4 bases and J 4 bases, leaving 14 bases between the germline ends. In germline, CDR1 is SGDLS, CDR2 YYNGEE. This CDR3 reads CASSPLVIATGELFF. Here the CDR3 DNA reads TGTGCCAGCAGCCCTCTGGTGATTGCCACCGGGGAGCTGTTTTTT.

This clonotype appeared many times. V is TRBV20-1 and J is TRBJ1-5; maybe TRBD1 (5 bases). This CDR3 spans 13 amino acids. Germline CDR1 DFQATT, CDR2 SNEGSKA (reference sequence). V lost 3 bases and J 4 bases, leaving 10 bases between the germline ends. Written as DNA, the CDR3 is TGCAGTGCTAGGGGCGGGGGGAATCAGCCCCAGCATTTT. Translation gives CSARGGGNQPQHF.

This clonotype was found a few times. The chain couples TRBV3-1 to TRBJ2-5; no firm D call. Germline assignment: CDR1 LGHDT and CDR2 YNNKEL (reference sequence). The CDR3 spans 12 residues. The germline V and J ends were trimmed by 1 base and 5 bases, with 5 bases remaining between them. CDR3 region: CASSQVSETQYF. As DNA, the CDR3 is TGTGCCAGCAGCCAAGTCTCGGAGACCCAGTACTTC.

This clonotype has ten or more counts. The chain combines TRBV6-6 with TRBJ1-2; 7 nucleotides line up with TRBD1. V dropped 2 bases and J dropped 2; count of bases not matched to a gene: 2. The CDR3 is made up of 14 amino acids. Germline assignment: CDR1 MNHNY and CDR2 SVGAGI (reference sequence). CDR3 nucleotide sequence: TGTGCCAGCAGTTACCCACAGGGGAACTATGGCTACACCTTC. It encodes CASSYPQGNYGYTF.

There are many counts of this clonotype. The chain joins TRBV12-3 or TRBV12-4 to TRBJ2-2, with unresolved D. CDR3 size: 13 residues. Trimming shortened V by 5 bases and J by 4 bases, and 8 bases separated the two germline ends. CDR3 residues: CASSPPGTGELFF. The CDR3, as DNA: TGTGCCAGCAGTCCCCCGGGCACCGGGGAGCTGTTTTTT.

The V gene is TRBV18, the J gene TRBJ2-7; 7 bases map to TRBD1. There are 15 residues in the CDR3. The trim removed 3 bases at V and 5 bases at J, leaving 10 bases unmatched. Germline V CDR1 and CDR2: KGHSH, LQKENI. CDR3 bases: TGTGCCAGCTCACCTGCCGGGACAGATTTCCACGAGCAGTACTTC. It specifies CASSPAGTDFHEQYF. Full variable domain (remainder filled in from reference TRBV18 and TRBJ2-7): NAGVMQNPRHLVRRRGQEARLRCSPMKGHSHVYWYRQLPEEGLKFMVYLQKENIIDESGMPKERFSAEFPKEGPSILRIQQVVRGDSAAYFCASSPAGTDFHEQYFGPGTRLTVT.

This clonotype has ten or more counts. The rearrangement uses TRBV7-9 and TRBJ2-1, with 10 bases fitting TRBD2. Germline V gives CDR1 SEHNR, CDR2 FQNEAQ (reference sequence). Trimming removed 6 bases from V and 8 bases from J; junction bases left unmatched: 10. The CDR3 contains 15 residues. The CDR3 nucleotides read TGTGCCAGCAGTTCTAGCGGGAGCCCCCGTGATGAGCAGTTCTTC. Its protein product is CASSSSGSPRDEQFF. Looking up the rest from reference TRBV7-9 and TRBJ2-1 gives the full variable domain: DTGVSQNPRHKITKRGQNVTFRCDPISEHNRLYWYRQTLGQGPEFLTYFQNEAQLEKSRLLSDRFSAERPKGSFSTLEIQRTEQGDSAMYLCASSSSGSPRDEQFFGPGTRLTVL.

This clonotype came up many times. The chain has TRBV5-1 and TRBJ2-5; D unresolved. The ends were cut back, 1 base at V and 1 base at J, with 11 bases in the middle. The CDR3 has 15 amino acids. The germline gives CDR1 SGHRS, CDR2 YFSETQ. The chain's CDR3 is CASSLSSRPQETQYF. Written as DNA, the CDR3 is TGCGCCAGCAGCTTGTCCAGCCGACCCCAAGAGACCCAGTACTTC.

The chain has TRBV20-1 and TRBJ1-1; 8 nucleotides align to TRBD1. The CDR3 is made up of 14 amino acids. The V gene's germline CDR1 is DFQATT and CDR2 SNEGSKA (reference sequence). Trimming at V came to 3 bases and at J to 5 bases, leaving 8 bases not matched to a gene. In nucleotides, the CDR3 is TGCAGTGCTAGTCGACAGGGGTTTTGGACTGAAGCTTTCTTT. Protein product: CSASRQGFWTEAFF.

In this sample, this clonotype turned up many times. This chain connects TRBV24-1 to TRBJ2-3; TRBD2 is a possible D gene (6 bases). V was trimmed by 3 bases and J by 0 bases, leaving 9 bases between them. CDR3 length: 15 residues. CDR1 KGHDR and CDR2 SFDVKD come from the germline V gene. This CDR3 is CATSDPGLSTDTQYF. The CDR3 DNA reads TGTGCCACCAGTGATCCGGGACTTAGCACAGATACGCAGTATTTT.

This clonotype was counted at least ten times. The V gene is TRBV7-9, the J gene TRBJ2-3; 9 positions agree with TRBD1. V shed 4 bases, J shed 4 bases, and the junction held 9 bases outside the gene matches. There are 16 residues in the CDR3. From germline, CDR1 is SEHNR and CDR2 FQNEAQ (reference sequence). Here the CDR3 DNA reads TGTGCCAGCAGCTCGAGACGGACAGGGGTCGCAGATACGCAGTATTTT. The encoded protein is CASSSRRTGVADTQYF. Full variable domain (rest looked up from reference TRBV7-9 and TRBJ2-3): DTGVSQNPRHKITKRGQNVTFRCDPISEHNRLYWYRQTLGQGPEFLTYFQNEAQLEKSRLLSDRFSAERPKGSFSTLEIQRTEQGDSAMYLCASSSRRTGVADTQYFGPGTRLTVL.

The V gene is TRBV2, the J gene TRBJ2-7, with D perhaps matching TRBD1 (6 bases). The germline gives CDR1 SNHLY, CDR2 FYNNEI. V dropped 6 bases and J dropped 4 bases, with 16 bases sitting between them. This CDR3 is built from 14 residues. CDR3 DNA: TGTGCCAGCAGCCTGGGACACCGGAAATACGAGCAGTACTTC. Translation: CASSLGHRKYEQYF.

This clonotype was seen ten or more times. As DNA, the CDR3 is TGTGCCAGCTCTCGACGGACAGGGGACTACAATGAGCAGTTCTTC. Translated: CASSRRTGDYNEQFF. V gene TRBV18 combines with J gene TRBJ2-1; 9 bases align to TRBD1. J was trimmed by 3 bases and V by 6 bases; bases with no gene match: 6. The V gene's germline CDR1 is KGHSH and CDR2 LQKENI. This CDR3 is built from 15 residues.

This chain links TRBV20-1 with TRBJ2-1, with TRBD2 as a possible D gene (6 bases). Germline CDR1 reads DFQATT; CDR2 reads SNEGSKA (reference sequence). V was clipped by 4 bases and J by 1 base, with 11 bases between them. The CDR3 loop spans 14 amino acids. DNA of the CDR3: TGCAGTGCTATGAGCGGGTTTTCCTACAATGAGCAGTTCTTC. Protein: CSAMSGFSYNEQFF.

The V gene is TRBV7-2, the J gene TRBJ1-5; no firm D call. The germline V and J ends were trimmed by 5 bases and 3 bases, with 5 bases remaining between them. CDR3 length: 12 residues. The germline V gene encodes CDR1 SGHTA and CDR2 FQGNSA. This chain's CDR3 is CASSPANQPQHF. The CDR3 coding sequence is TGTGCCAGCAGCCCCGCCAATCAGCCCCAGCATTTT.

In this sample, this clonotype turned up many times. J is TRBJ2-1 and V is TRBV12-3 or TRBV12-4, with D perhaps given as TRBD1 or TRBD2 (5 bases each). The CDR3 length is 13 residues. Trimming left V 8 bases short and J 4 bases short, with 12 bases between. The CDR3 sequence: CASGSGPYNEQFF. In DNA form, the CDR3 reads TGTGCCAGCGGATCGGGACCGTACAATGAGCAGTTCTTC.

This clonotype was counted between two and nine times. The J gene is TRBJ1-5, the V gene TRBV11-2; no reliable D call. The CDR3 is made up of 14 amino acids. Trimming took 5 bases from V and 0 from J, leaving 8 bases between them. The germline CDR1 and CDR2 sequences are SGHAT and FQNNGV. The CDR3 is CASSPSLSNQPQHF. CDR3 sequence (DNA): TGTGCCAGCAGCCCGAGTCTTAGCAATCAGCCCCAGCATTTT.

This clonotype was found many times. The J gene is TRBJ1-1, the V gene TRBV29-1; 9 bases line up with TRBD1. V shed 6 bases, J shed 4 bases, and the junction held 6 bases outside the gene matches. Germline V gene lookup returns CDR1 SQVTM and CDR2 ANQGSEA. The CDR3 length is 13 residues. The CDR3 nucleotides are TGCAGCGTGAGGACAGGGGAAGGCACTGAAGCTTTCTTT. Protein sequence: CSVRTGEGTEAFF.

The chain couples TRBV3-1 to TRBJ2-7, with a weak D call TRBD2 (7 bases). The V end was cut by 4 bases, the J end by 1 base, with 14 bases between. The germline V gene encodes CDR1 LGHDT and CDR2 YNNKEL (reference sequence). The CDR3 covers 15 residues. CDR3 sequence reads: CASSPIQGGSYEQYF. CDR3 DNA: TGTGCCAGCAGCCCGATACAGGGAGGGTCCTACGAGCAGTACTTC.

The CDR3 DNA reads TGTGCCAGCAGTGAAATGGGGCTAGTCAAAAACATTCAGTACTTC. This translates into CASSEMGLVKNIQYF. J is TRBJ2-4 and V is TRBV6-1; D might be TRBD1 (5 bases). V gave up 2 bases and J gave up 3 bases, with 11 bases separating them. The CDR3 has 15 amino acids. Germline loops: CDR1 MNHNS, CDR2 SASEGT.

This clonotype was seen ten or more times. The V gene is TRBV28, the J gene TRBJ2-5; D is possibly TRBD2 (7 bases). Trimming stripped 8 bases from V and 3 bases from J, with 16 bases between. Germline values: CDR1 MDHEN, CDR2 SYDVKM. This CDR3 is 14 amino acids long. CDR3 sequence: CASYPGGLEETQYF. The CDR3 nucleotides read TGTGCCAGCTACCCCGGGGGGCTGGAAGAGACCCAGTACTTC. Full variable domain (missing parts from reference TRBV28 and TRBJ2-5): DVKVTQSSRYLVKRTGEKVFLECVQDMDHENMFWYRQDPGLGLRLIYFSYDVKMKEKGDIPEGYSVSREKKERFSLILESASTNQTSMYLCASYPGGLEETQYFGPGTRLLVL.

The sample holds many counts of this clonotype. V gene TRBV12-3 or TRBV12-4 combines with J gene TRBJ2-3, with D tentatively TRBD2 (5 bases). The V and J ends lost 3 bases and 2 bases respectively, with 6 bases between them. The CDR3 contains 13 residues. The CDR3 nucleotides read TGTGCCAGCAGTTTCGGACTCACAGATACGCAGTATTTT. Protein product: CASSFGLTDTQYF.

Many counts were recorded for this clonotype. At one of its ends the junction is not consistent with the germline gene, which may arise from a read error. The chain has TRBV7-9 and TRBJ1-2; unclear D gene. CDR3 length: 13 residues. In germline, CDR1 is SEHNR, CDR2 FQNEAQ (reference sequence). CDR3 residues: CASSLVPGYGYTF. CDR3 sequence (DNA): TGTGCCAGCAGTTTAGTCCCAGGTTATGGCTACACCTTC.